A single sample is the source of the 7 T cell receptor beta chains below, sequenced in a study of lymphopenia after photon versus proton radiotherapy (dated by TCRdb to between 2018 and 2021). Library preparation employed the immunoSEQ multiplex PCR assay. The immuneACCESS repertoire file appears here via TCRdb, limited to in-frame rearrangements. These files lack a portion of the clones; in checked studies, under half of the deficit traces to unresolved V genes, and the cause of the others is not known. This sample holds about 16,000 clones; about 85% were observed only once. In total, the top ten clones hold about 60% of the sample. The source was peripheral blood, collected from a patient treated with proton-based radiotherapy. The receptors shown here come from an older woman with cholangiocarcinoma. Some clones in this sample may be carry-over from other donors' samples.

The chain has TRBV13 and TRBJ2-1, with D uncertain. This CDR3 has 12 amino acids. Trimming removed 0 bases at V and 7 bases at J, with 4 bases between. Germline assignment: CDR1 PRHDT and CDR2 FYEKMQ (reference sequence). The CDR3, as DNA: TGTGCCAGCAGCTTAGGGGCTAATGAGCAGTTCTTC. It codes for CASSLGANEQFF.

This chain uses TRBV6-5 with TRBJ1-5; D is perhaps TRBD1 (5 bases). CDR3 length equals 15 residues. Germline V lookup: CDR1 MNHEY, CDR2 SVGAGI. The V end lost 0 bases, the J end lost 2 bases, and 8 bases lay between the germline ends. The CDR3 DNA follows: TGTGCCAGCAGTTACTCGAGGGGAGGCAATCAGCCCCAGCATTTT. This encodes CASSYSRGGNQPQHF.

The chain has TRBV18 and TRBJ2-7, with 10 bases lining up with TRBD2. The junction had 5 bases not matched to a gene; V was cut back by 1 base and J by 5 bases. The germline V gene has CDR1 KGHSH and CDR2 LQKENI. The CDR3 sequence is 15 residues long. CDR3 residues: CASSPLAGGVDEQYF. In nucleotides, the CDR3 is TGTGCCAGCTCACCACTAGCGGGGGGCGTGGACGAGCAGTACTTC.

The chain is built from TRBV2 and TRBJ2-3; D unresolved. From germline, CDR1 is SNHLY and CDR2 FYNNEI. The CDR3 runs to 15 residues. Trimming removed 10 bases at V and 0 bases at J, with 17 bases between. Here the CDR3 reads CANRKEGLSTDTQYF. CDR3 nucleotides: TGTGCCAACAGAAAGGAAGGGCTAAGCACAGATACGCAGTATTTT.

The chain employs TRBV7-9 and TRBJ1-1; D is perhaps TRBD1 (5 bases). The CDR3 runs to 15 residues. Germline lookup yields CDR1 SEHNR and CDR2 FQNEAQ (reference sequence). V lost 0 bases, J lost 1 base, and 9 bases lay in between. The chain's CDR3 is CASSLAWGKNTEAFF. As DNA, the CDR3 is TGTGCCAGCAGCTTAGCTTGGGGGAAGAACACTGAAGCTTTCTTT.

This rearrangement joins TRBV9 to TRBJ2-5; perhaps TRBD2 as D (6 bases). Germline V gives CDR1 SGDLS, CDR2 YYNGEE. The CDR3 is 15 amino acids. V was clipped by 2 bases and J by 4 bases, with 15 bases between them. DNA for the CDR3: TGTGCCAGCAGCGTGTACGGAGGGGATGGAGAGACCCAGTACTTC. Protein sequence: CASSVYGGDGETQYF.

J is TRBJ1-2 and V is TRBV25-1; D not resolved. V was pared by 4 bases and J by 0 bases, with 3 bases between. Germline-derived CDR1 and CDR2 are MGHDK and SYGVNS. This CDR3 is 12 amino acids long. CDR3: CASSASNYGYTF. The CDR3 DNA sequence: TGTGCCAGCAGTGCCTCTAACTATGGCTACACCTTC.